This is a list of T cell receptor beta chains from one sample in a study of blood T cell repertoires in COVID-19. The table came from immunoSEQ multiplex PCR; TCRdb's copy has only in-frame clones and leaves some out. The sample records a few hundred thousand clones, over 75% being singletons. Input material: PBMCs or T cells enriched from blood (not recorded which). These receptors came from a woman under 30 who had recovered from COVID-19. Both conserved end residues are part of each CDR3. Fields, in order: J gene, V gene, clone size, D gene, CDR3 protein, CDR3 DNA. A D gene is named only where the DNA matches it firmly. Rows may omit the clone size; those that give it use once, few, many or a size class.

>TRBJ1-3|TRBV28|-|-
CASRSASRRGTIYF
TGTGCCAGCAGGTCGGCTTCTCGGAGGGGCACCATATATTTT
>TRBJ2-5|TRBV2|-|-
CASSDEVGETQYF
TGTGCCAGCAGTGACGAGGTTGGAGAGACCCAGTACTTC
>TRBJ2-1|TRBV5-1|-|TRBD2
CASSGGTSGYNEQFF
TGCGCCAGCAGCGGGGGGACTAGCGGCTACAATGAGCAGTTCTTC
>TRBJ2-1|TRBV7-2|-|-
CASSLAASAFVAAPYNEQFF
TGTGCCAGCAGCTTAGCCGCGTCCGCGTTTGTGGCGGCACCTTACAATGAGCAGTTCTTC
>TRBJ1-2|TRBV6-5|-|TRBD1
CASSSNRGSNYGYTF
TGTGCCAGCAGTTCGAACAGGGGGTCTAACTATGGCTACACCTTC
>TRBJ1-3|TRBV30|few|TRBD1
CAWSRQGVGNTIYF
TGTGCCTGGAGTAGACAGGGGGTTGGAAACACCATATATTTT
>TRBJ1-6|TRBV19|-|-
CASSIGDINSPLHF
TGTGCCAGTAGTATAGGGGACATTAATTCACCCCTCCACTTT
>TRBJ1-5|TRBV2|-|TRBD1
CASSSLGQPNQPQHF
TGTGCCAGCAGCTCTTTGGGACAGCCGAATCAGCCCCAGCATTTT
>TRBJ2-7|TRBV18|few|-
CASSPARYEQYF
TGTGCCAGCTCACCTGCGAGGTACGAGCAGTACTTC
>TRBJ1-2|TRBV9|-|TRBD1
CASSAQGNYGYTF
TGTGCCAGCAGCGCACAGGGGAACTATGGCTACACCTTC
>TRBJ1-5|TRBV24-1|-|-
CATSDFSSNQPQHF
TGTGCCACCAGTGATTTTAGCAGCAATCAGCCCCAGCATTTT
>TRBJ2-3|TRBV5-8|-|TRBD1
CASTVGTGSTDTQYF
TGTGCCAGCACTGTTGGGACAGGTAGCACAGATACGCAGTATTTT
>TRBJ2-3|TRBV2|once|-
CASRSTSSSTDTQYF
TGTGCCAGCAGATCCACTAGCAGTAGCACAGATACGCAGTATTTT
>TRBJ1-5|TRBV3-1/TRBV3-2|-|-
CASSQGGSNQPQHF
TGTGCCAGCAGCCAAGGCGGCAGCAATCAGCCCCAGCATTTT
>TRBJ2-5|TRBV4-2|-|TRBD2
CASSRASGSRQETQYF
TGTGCCAGCAGTCGCGCTAGCGGGTCTCGTCAAGAGACCCAGTACTTC
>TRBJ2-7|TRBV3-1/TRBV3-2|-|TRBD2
CASSQERGTTYEQYF
TGTGCCAGCAGCCAAGAGCGGGGGACTACCTACGAGCAGTACTTC
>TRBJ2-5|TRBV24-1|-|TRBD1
CATSDSRQGPQETQYF
TGTGCCACCAGTGATTCGCGACAGGGGCCCCAAGAGACCCAGTACTTC
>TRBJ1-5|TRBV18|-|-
CASSEGDSNQPQHF
TGTGCCAGCTCGGAGGGAGATAGCAATCAGCCCCAGCATTTT
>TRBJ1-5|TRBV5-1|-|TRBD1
CASSPKTGTGLNQPQHF
TGCGCCAGCAGCCCGAAAACCGGGACAGGGTTAAATCAGCCCCAGCATTTT
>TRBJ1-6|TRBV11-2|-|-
CASSLGLTPLHF
TGTGCCAGCAGCTTAGGGCTTACACCCCTCCACTTT
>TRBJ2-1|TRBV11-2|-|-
CASSLAGVSYNEQFF
TGTGCCAGCAGCTTAGCGGGAGTTTCCTACAATGAGCAGTTCTTC
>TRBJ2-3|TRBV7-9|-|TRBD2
CASSRLAGVGDTQYF
TGTGCCAGCAGCCGACTAGCGGGAGTGGGAGATACGCAGTATTTT
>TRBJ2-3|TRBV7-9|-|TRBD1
CASSLQGAITDTQYF
TGTGCCAGCAGCTTACAGGGGGCCATCACAGATACGCAGTATTTT
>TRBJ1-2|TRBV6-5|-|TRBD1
CASSYGDRLNYGYTF
TGTGCCAGCAGTTACGGGGACAGACTTAACTATGGCTACACCTTC
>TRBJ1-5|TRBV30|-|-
CACDPTGDSNQPQHF
TGTGCCTGCGACCCGACAGGCGATAGCAATCAGCCCCAGCATTTT
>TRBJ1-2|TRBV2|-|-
CASTPGFDSSYGYTF
TGTGCCAGCACCCCCGGATTTGACAGTTCCTATGGCTACACCTTC
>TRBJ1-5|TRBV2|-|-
CASSALGLSNQPQHF
TGTGCCAGCAGCGCATTGGGACTTAGCAATCAGCCCCAGCATTTT
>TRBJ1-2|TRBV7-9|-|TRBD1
CASSFQGATVDGYTF
TGTGCCAGCAGCTTTCAGGGGGCAACCGTCGATGGCTACACCTTC
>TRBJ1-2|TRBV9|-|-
CASSVADTNYGYTF
TGTGCCAGCAGCGTAGCAGATACTAACTATGGCTACACCTTC
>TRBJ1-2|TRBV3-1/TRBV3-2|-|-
CASSPPSGSYGYTF
TGTGCCAGCAGCCCGCCCAGCGGTTCTTATGGCTACACCTTC
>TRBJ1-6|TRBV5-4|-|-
CASSFGGGSYNSPLHF
TGTGCCAGCAGCTTCGGGGGGGGCTCCTATAATTCACCCCTCCACTTT